Below, 13 T cell receptor beta chains from the same sample are listed, as sequenced in a study of T cell repertoires in cytomegalovirus infection. Antigens of these TCRs are unknown. TCRdb re-called the reads through MiXCR, storing one row per CDR3 protein. The profile shows roughly 110,000 distinct CDR3 sequences, 10% of them singletons. The sequenced material came from PBMCs, sequenced either directly or after in vitro stimulation (not recorded which). Source of these receptors: a human donor in good health (CMV status not recorded). Some clones in this sample may be carry-over from other donors' samples.

The chain employs TRBV9 and TRBJ2-1; TRBD2 is a possible D gene (6 bases). The germline gives CDR1 SGDLS, CDR2 YYNGEE. V was pared by 3 bases and J by 10 bases, with 17 bases between. The CDR3 spans 14 residues. CDR3 sequence: CASSEVGRRPEQFF. The CDR3 nucleotides read TGTGCCAGCAGCGAGGTTGGGAGGAGGCCGGAGCAGTTCTTC.

A few counts support this clonotype. The V gene is TRBV15, the J gene TRBJ1-1; tentatively, D is TRBD1 (5 bases). Trimming removed 2 bases at V and 1 base at J, with 8 bases between. CDR1 and CDR2 from the germline V gene are LNHNV and YYDKDF (reference sequence). This CDR3 has 14 residues. In DNA form, the CDR3 reads TGTGCCACCAGCAGACCAGACAGGAACACTGAAGCTTTCTTT. This encodes CATSRPDRNTEAFF.

This clonotype has a handful of counts. The chain combines TRBV2 with TRBJ2-3; 7 bases match TRBD2. The germline CDR1 and CDR2 sequences are SNHLY and FYNNEI. This CDR3 has 15 amino acids. V shed 7 bases, J shed 2 bases, and the junction held 9 bases outside the gene matches. Here the CDR3 DNA reads TGTGCCAGCATGATAGGGACTATTCTCACAGATACGCAGTATTTT. Encoded protein: CASMIGTILTDTQYF. Full variable domain (remainder filled in from reference TRBV2 and TRBJ2-3): EPEVTQTPSHQVTQMGQEVILRCVPISNHLYFYWYRQILGQKVEFLVSFYNNEISEKSEIFDDQFSVERPDGSNFTLKIRSTKLEDSAMYFCASMIGTILTDTQYFGPGTRLTVL.

The table lists this clonotype with many counts. The chain carries TRBV6-5 and TRBJ2-1, with D perhaps matching TRBD1 (6 bases). V was trimmed by 2 bases and J by 0 bases, leaving 26 bases between them. CDR3 length: 21 residues. The germline gives CDR1 MNHEY, CDR2 SVGAGI. The CDR3 DNA reads TGTGCCAGCAGTTACATCAGGGGCCCAACCTCTCTTCCGGCCTCCTACAATGAGCAGTTCTTC. Translated, it gives CASSYIRGPTSLPASYNEQFF.

This clonotype was seen at least ten times. V is TRBV2 and J is TRBJ2-1; tentatively, D is TRBD2 (5 bases). The CDR3 is made up of 15 amino acids. The germline V gene encodes CDR1 SNHLY and CDR2 FYNNEI. Trimming pared 6 bases from V and 8 bases from J, leaving 20 bases between. As DNA, the CDR3 is TGTGCCAGCAGGCAATATCTCCGAGCCGGGGATGAGCAGTTCTTC. Its protein is CASRQYLRAGDEQFF.

This clonotype was counted between two and nine times. This rearrangement joins TRBV20-1 to TRBJ2-5; 7 nucleotides agree with TRBD2. The J segment lost 13 bases and the V segment lost 2 bases, leaving 19 bases of the junction unmatched. The CDR3 spans 15 residues. Germline V CDR1 and CDR2: DFQATT, SNEGSKA (reference sequence). The CDR3 DNA is TGCAGTGCTAGACCTCAACTAGCGTGGCGAGGTAGTCGGTACTTC. Translated: CSARPQLAWRGSRYF.

The V gene is TRBV20-1, the J gene TRBJ2-5; 7 bases align to TRBD2. J lost 2 bases, V lost 6 bases, and 9 bases had no gene match. This CDR3 comprises 14 residues. Germline V gene data show CDR1 as DFQATT and CDR2 as SNEGSKA (reference sequence). CDR3 in amino acids: CSAPMGREQETQYF. Here the CDR3 DNA reads TGCAGTGCGCCGATGGGGCGGGAGCAAGAGACCCAGTACTTC.

Only a few counts were recorded for this clonotype. The gene calls are TRBV19 and TRBJ2-1; D possibly corresponds to TRBD1 (6 bases). Trimming removed 0 bases at V and 7 bases at J, with 10 bases between. There are 14 residues in the CDR3. Germline V gene lookup returns CDR1 LNHDA and CDR2 SQIVND (reference sequence). CDR3 sequence reads: CASSIDHRVNEQFF. Here the CDR3 DNA reads TGTGCCAGTAGTATAGATCACAGGGTGAATGAGCAGTTCTTC.

Many counts were recorded for this clonotype. The CDR3 nucleotides are TGTGCCAGTAGTACCCAAGGGGGGGTGGGCAATCAGCCCCAGCATTTT. Translating gives CASSTQGGVGNQPQHF. This chain uses TRBV19 with TRBJ1-5, with D perhaps TRBD1 (6 bases). Germline V CDR1 and CDR2: LNHDA, SQIVND (reference sequence). V gave up 4 bases and J gave up 2 bases, with 15 bases separating them. The CDR3 loop spans 16 amino acids. Full variable domain (outside the CDR3, taken from reference TRBV19 and TRBJ1-5): DGGITQSPKYLFRKEGQNVTLSCEQNLNHDAMYWYRQDPGQGLRLIYYSQIVNDFQKGDIAEGYSVSREKKESFPLTVTSAQKNPTAFYLCASSTQGGVGNQPQHFGDGTRLSIL.

The table lists this clonotype with many counts. This chain uses TRBV7-2 with TRBJ2-5; D tentatively reads TRBD1 or TRBD2 (5 bases each). The CDR3 length is 16 residues. V was pared by 3 bases and J by 1 base, with 15 bases between. Germline-derived CDR1 and CDR2 are SGHTA and FQGNSA. CDR3 DNA sequence: TGTGCCAGCAGCTTTTCACCGGGACCGCCCCAAGAGACCCAGTACTTC. This codes for CASSFSPGPPQETQYF.

This clonotype was seen only a few times. The gene calls are TRBV28 and TRBJ1-3, with no clear D. Germline values: CDR1 MDHEN, CDR2 SYDVKM. The CDR3 loop spans 15 amino acids. The germline V and J ends were trimmed by 3 bases and 2 bases, with 11 bases remaining between them. The DNA for the CDR3 is TGTGCCAGCAGTTTCCCCCTGCCCGCTGGAAACACCATATATTTT. Protein product: CASSFPLPAGNTIYF.

This clonotype turned up a few times. The chain recombines TRBV2 with TRBJ1-2; the D gene is possibly TRBD1 (5 bases). CDR1 and CDR2 from the germline V gene are SNHLY and FYNNEI. The ends were cut back, 0 bases at V and 8 bases at J, with 16 bases in the middle. This CDR3 is 15 amino acids long. The CDR3 spells CASSEARTPGRGYTF. As DNA, the CDR3 is TGTGCCAGCAGTGAAGCTCGGACACCCGGTCGGGGCTACACCTTC.

In the case of this clonotype: The junction departs from germline at one end; a sequencing error may be responsible. The V and J genes are TRBV7-2 and TRBJ2-3, with TRBD2 identical over 12 bases. Germline V CDR1 and CDR2: SGHTA, FQGNSA. The CDR3 loop spans 15 amino acids. The chain's CDR3 is CASSALAGGTGTQYF. CDR3 in DNA: TGTGCCAGCAGCGCACTAGCGGGAGGCACAGGTACGCAGTATTTT.